This T cell receptor (beta chain) was obtained from a study of early T cells in non-severe SARS-CoV-2 infection (dated by TCRdb to the early 2020s). Notes on the research overall: Because TCR sequencing was done on bulk RNA from unsorted whole blood, the alpha and beta chains could not be paired. General study outcomes and caveats: VDJdb matching was skewed toward anti-spike CD8 responses, so virus-specific expansions were likely underestimated and private and CD4 specificities were missed.

The library was made by 5' RACE. The instrument given in TCRdb is NextSeq 500. The TCR library protocol attached unique molecular identifiers to individual cDNA molecules to correct for sequencing error and PCR bias. Both TCR alpha and beta chains were sequenced, and tight co-correlation was observed between alpha and beta sequence abundances in each sample. Per the original workflow: Decombinator V4 was used to perform V gene, J gene and CDR3 annotation of TCR sequences. TCRs were defined as expanded if a significant change between any two time points was detected under a Poisson model with p below 0.0001. Abundances of TCRs were expressed as counts per million after normalisation to the total number of TCRs sequenced in each sample. TRAV1-2 paired with TRAJ12, TRAJ20 or TRAJ33 defined MAIT TCRs, while TRAV10 paired with TRAJ18 defined iNKT TCRs. VDJdb, accessed 1 November 2021, was searched for CMV, EBV and SARS-CoV-2 annotated TCRs, with TCRs annotated for multiple antigens excluded. TCRdb applied fastp at Q25 and MiXCR to the public reads, then kept only in-frame beta chains. A single entry per CDR3 protein holds the most common genes and DNA from its merged rows. V and J calls and clone size were set by TCRdb, not the authors. Present in this sample are 97,000 or so distinct CDR3 sequences, about an eighth of which were seen just once. Together, the top ten hold 5.5% to 7% of the sample.

Set within a cohort of healthcare workers in London, UK, this nested case-control study involved weekly PCR testing of nasopharyngeal swabs along with blood sampling. Healthcare workers were recruited between 23 and 31 March 2020, during the week of the UK lockdown, and were followed weekly for up to about 15 weeks. This clonotype was observed a handful of times. Its antigen specificity is not known. Within one base of it there is no much larger clone, and no base qualities were kept. V is clipped by 7 bases and J by 0 bases, and the sequence between their germline boundaries is 4 bases long. Including the terminal cysteine and phenylalanine, the CDR3 comprises 11 residues. The DNA shown is the 33-base CDR3, in frame from base 1. CDR1 and CDR2 are drawn from the germline V gene: MDHEN, SYDVKM.

The sequenced material came from whole blood. The chain is encoded by TRBV28 joined to TRBJ2-7, with the D gene call left open. The clonotype originates from an adult who was a healthcare worker with PCR-confirmed SARS-CoV-2 infection or an uninfected control (not recorded which). CDR3 sequence: CASTRSYEQYF. The sequence in DNA is TGTGCCAGCACCCGCTCCTACGAGCAGTACTTC.